The clone carrying this T cell receptor (beta chain) was found a few times. What it binds is unknown. The germline V gene encodes CDR1 SGHAT and CDR2 FQNNGV. V was pared by 1 base and J by 5 bases, with 17 bases between. This CDR3 is built from 16 residues. The study ran its PCR with 60 Vbeta and 13 Jbeta primers. The method was immunoSEQ multiplex PCR; TCRdb's version includes in-frame clones alone and lacks a portion of them. The table lists more than 85,000 clones, 70% to 80% of them singletons. Though probably carrying unrecorded immune exposures, donors were nominally healthy at sampling. The sample comes from a study of cytomegalovirus exposure and HLA in healthy donors. Findings and caveats of the study: For presence/absence analyses, sequencing depth was assumed to be roughly uniform across donors. Three CMV-associated chains proved CMV antigen-specific in vitro. A previous analysis found most TCR beta V segments productive roughly 90% or roughly 30% of the time.

The specimen sequenced was PBMCs. The sequence was obtained from a female donor in good health and CMV-seronegative. This chain links TRBV11-2 with TRBJ1-1; weak D call: TRBD1 (6 bases). CDR3: CASSLVIGGRRTEAFF. CDR3 DNA sequence: TGTGCCAGCAGCTTAGTAATCGGGGGGCGTCGAACTGAAGCTTTCTTT.